This entry is about one T cell receptor (beta chain). Its matching antigen is unknown. This sample is drawn from a study of cytomegalovirus exposure and HLA in healthy donors. Whole-study results and caveats: Presence/absence comparisons presumed near-even sequencing depth among donors. The study found most TCR sequences rare, yet found some public TCRs in many donors.

The primer mix had 60 Vbeta and 13 Jbeta primers. Method: immunoSEQ multiplex PCR; TCRdb's copy keeps in-frame clones and lacks some. The sample has 99,000 or so clones; 70% to 80% are singletons. This CDR3 region has 11 residues. The V end was cut by 2 bases, the J end by 5 bases, with 4 bases between. Germline V gene sequence: CDR1 MNHNS, CDR2 SASEGT. This clonotype was obtained from a man in his 60s in good health and CMV-seropositive. The chain links TRBV6-1 to TRBJ2-7; D is uncertain. Sequenced input: PBMCs. CDR3 coding DNA: TGTGCCAGCAGTGAAAACAACGAGCAGTACTTC. This encodes CASSENNEQYF.